Sequencing of this TCR beta chain was carried out in a study of T cell responses to AZD1222 COVID-19 vaccine. Assay used: immunoSEQ multiplex PCR; TCRdb lists only in-frame clones, some missing. The profile shows 55,000 to 90,000 clones, about 83% of them singletons. Study-level findings and limits: Across spike, vaccine-associated CD4 TCRs were found, dominant at 160-218 and 743-854. White British ancestry dominated among donors, who included more females, and clonal diversity was possibly underestimated. Baseline seropositives among AZD1222 recipients totaled only 5 to 7.

CDR3 length: 13 residues. Germline V gives CDR1 LNHDA, CDR2 SQIVND (reference sequence). Trimming pared 5 bases from V and 8 bases from J, leaving 10 bases between. This clone was seen only a few times. Its specificity is not known. V and J are TRBV19 and TRBJ1-6; D remains ambiguous. Specimen: peripheral blood, collected on day 0 of AZD1222 vaccination. This TCR was sampled from an adult in good health. CDR3 nucleotides: TGTGCCAGTAGTTTCGACGGGGATTCACCCCTCCACTTT. This translates into CASSFDGDSPLHF. The complete variable domain, with remaining parts taken from reference TRBV19 and TRBJ1-6, reads DGGITQSPKYLFRKEGQNVTLSCEQNLNHDAMYWYRQDPGQGLRLIYYSQIVNDFQKGDIAEGYSVSREKKESFPLTVTSAQKNPTAFYLCASSFDGDSPLHFGNGTRLTVT.